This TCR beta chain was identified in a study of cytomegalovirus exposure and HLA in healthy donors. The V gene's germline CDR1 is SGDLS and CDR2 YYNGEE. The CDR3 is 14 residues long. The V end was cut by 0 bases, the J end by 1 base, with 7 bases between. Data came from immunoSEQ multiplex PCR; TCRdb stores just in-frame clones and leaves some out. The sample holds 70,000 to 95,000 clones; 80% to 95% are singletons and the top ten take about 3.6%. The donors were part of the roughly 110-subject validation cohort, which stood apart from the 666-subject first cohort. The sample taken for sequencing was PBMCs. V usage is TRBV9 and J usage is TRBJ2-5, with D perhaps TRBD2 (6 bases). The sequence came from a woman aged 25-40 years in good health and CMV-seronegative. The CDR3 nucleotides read TGTGCCAGCAGCGTAGGGGGGGTCCAAGAGACCCAGTACTTC. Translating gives CASSVGGVQETQYF.